These T cell receptor beta chains were read from a single sample in a study of graft-versus-host responses after intestinal transplantation. What these receptors recognize is not known. Sequencing was performed with immunoSEQ multiplex PCR; in TCRdb, only in-frame clones are kept and a portion is missing. This table has about 70,000 clones, 84% appearing once. Sequenced here: unstimulated CD4+ T cells sorted from spleen or lymph node cells, sampled before transplant. The receptors were gathered from a human donor who was the organ donor for an intestinal transplant. CDR3s include the opening cysteine and the closing phenylalanine or tryptophan. The order of the fields is J gene, V gene, D gene, clone size, CDR3 DNA, CDR3 protein. The D gene is left open where the match is weak. Not every row has a clone size; where given, it reads once, few, many or a size class.

>TRBJ1-1|TRBV5-1|TRBD1|NA
TGCGCCAGCAGCCTCGGGGGACAGGGGGTAGACACTGAAGCTTTCTTT
CASSLGGQGVDTEAFF
>TRBJ1-3|TRBV5-6|NA|few
TGTGCCAGCAGAAAACAGGGAATTGCAAACACCATATATTTT
CASRKQGIANTIYF
>TRBJ1-4|TRBV21-1|NA|NA
TGTGCCAGCGGGATAGGTGGCGGGCGGATGAATGAAAAACTGTTTTTT
CASGIGGGRMNEKLFF
>TRBJ1-2|TRBV5-4|NA|few
TGTGCCAGCAGCTTGAGGGGCGACTATGGCTACACCTTC
CASSLRGDYGYTF
>TRBJ2-1|TRBV29-1|TRBD2|few
TGCAGCGGAGCGGGGGGGCGTAATGAGCAGTTCTTC
CSGAGGRNEQFF
>TRBJ1-4|TRBV5-1|NA|NA
TGCGCCAGCAGCTTGGGGGCAGGGTTTACTGAAAAACTGTTTTTT
CASSLGAGFTEKLFF
>TRBJ1-2|TRBV30|NA|NA
TGTGCCTGGATCGCGGGGGGTGGCTACACCTTC
CAWIAGGGYTF
>TRBJ2-1|TRBV7-8|NA|NA
TGTGCCAGCAGCCCTTCGAGAATCGATGACAATGAGCAGTTCTTC
CASSPSRIDDNEQFF
>TRBJ2-1|TRBV15|TRBD1|NA
TGTGCCACCAGCAGAGATGCCGGGACAGGGTTTGAGCAGTTCTTC
CATSRDAGTGFEQFF
>TRBJ2-3|TRBV5-1|NA|NA
TGCGCCAGCAGCTTGAAGGTGGGGGGGCTTATTGCTGCAGATACGCAGTATTTT
CASSLKVGGLIAADTQYF
>TRBJ1-5|TRBV5-8|NA|once
TGTGCCAGCAACAGTCCCAGGGTGACTCAGCCCCAGCATTTT
CASNSPRVTQPQHF
>TRBJ1-3|TRBV27|NA|few
TGTGCCAGCAGTTTATCCAGGACATCTGGAAACACCATATATTTT
CASSLSRTSGNTIYF
>TRBJ2-5|TRBV29-1|TRBD1|NA
TGCAGCGTTGAAGTATTGGGACAGGGGTGGGAGACCCAGTACTTC
CSVEVLGQGWETQYF
>TRBJ1-2|TRBV5-1|TRBD1|NA
TGCGCCAGCAGCTTGGGTGGGACAGGGAGCTATGGCTACACCTTC
CASSLGGTGSYGYTF
>TRBJ2-5|TRBV6-6|NA|NA
TGTGCCAGCAGTCCCTCGTCCCCGTACCAAGAGACCCAGTACTTC
CASSPSSPYQETQYF
>TRBJ2-5|TRBV4-2|NA|once
TGTGCCAGCAGCCGTAAGGGGGGGCCCGGAGAGACCCAGTACTTC
CASSRKGGPGETQYF